This T cell receptor beta chain is from a study of regulatory T cells in long-lasting Graves disease. Comment on this clonotype: What it binds is unknown.

Noted time point: newly diagnosed GD, antithyroid drugs for less than 3 months. Construction of the TCR library relied on RNA isolated from PBMCs. J gave up 7 bases and V 3 bases, and 7 bases lay outside the gene matches. Looked up from germline, CDR1 is LNHDA and CDR2 is SQIVND (reference sequence). The CDR3 spans 15 residues. Study outcomes and limitations: There was favoring of TRBV28, TRBJ1-2 and TRBJ2-5 in persistent disease.

Arm-PCR of CDR3 regions and iRepertoire HTBI primers were used to build TCR beta libraries. TCRdb re-called the multiplex PCR reads with MiXCR, one entry per CDR3 protein. The table shows approximately 350,000 distinct CDR3 sequences, with around 15% occurring only once. These data also formed part of another study, on T cells in Graves' hyperthyroidism and ophthalmopathy.

The sample here was peripheral blood mononuclear cells (PBMCs), taken at new diagnosis, from a patient treated with antithyroid drugs. The gene calls are TRBV19 and TRBJ2-7; TRBD1 matches 12 bases. The clonotype originates from a woman younger than 30 with Graves disease. This CDR3 reads CASSIRGQGAKEQYF. The CDR3 coding sequence is TGTGCCAGTAGTATCCGGGGACAGGGGGCCAAAGAGCAGTACTTC.